These 20 T cell receptor beta chains were all obtained from the same sample, sequenced in a study of OX40 agonist ivuxolimab in advanced cancers. Repertoires were generated with immunoSEQ multiplex PCR, while TCRdb's copy carries only in-frame clones and drops some. Of tens of thousands of clones in the sample, 74% were seen once. Specimen: CD4+ or CD8+ T cells sorted from blood, collected in a trial of the OX40 agonist ivuxolimab. These receptors all come from an adult with an advanced solid tumor such as melanoma, head and neck, liver or kidney cancer.

This clone was picked up one time. V usage is TRBV6-6 and J usage is TRBJ2-5, with TRBD2 matching 7 bases. The J call may be faulty, since TRBJ2-7 better matches the DNA end. The germline gives CDR1 MNHNY, CDR2 SVGAGI (reference sequence). CDR3 length: 14 residues. The CDR3 loop reads CASSYSGTTYEQYF. The CDR3 DNA is TGTGCCAGCAGTTACTCCGGGACTACCTACGAGCAGTACTTC.

This sequence joins TRBV29-1 and TRBJ1-1; D call uncertain. Trimming took 4 bases from V and 4 from J, leaving 16 bases between them. The CDR3 is 14 residues long. Germline CDR1 SQVTM, CDR2 ANQGSEA. The CDR3 DNA sequence: TGCAGCGTTGCTAAGGGATTAGGAGGCACTGAAGCTTTCTTT. It codes for CSVAKGLGGTEAFF.

This rearrangement joins TRBV21-1 to TRBJ2-3. TRBV21-1 is a recognized pseudogene. The CDR3 has 13 residues. The CDR3 sequence: CASSKEKGDTQYF. The CDR3 DNA follows: TGTGCCAGCAGCAAAGAAAAGGGAGATACGCAGTATTTT.

The chain combines TRBV7-2 with TRBJ2-5, with D maybe TRBD1 (7 bases). This CDR3 has 15 amino acids. Germline values: CDR1 SGHTA, CDR2 FQGNSA. V was cut by 4 bases and J by 2 bases, with 14 bases left in between. The CDR3 is CASSSQGGWQETQYF. The CDR3 nucleotides are TGTGCCAGCAGCTCCCAGGGGGGTTGGCAAGAGACCCAGTACTTC. The full variable domain, its missing parts supplied by reference TRBV7-2 and TRBJ2-5, is GAGVSQSPSNKVTEKGKDVELRCDPISGHTALYWYRQSLGQGLEFLIYFQGNSAPDKSGLPSDRFSAERTGGSVSTLTIQRTQQEDSAVYLCASSSQGGWQETQYFGPGTRLLVL.

This clone was counted only a few times. This chain links TRBV11-2 with TRBJ2-7; no firm D call. The V end lost 0 bases, the J end lost 2 bases, and 20 bases lay between the germline ends. This CDR3 comprises 18 residues. In germline, CDR1 is SGHAT, CDR2 FQNNGV. This CDR3 is CASSLDIGVTISPYEQYF. As DNA, the CDR3 is TGTGCCAGCAGCTTAGATATTGGGGTTACGATAAGCCCCTACGAGCAGTACTTC.

This rearrangement joins TRBV10-2 to TRBJ1-6; unclear D gene. The CDR3 has 14 residues. Germline CDR1 WSHSY, CDR2 SAAADI. Trimming cost V 4 bases and J 4 bases, with 8 bases left between them. CDR3 sequence: CASSGTMYNSPLHF. Written as DNA, the CDR3 is TGCGCCAGCAGTGGGACGATGTATAATTCACCCCTCCACTTT.

The CDR3 region has the DNA TGTGCCAGCAGAAATCAGGGAGCAAATTCACCCCTCCACTTT. Translated: CASRNQGANSPLHF. The V call is TRBV27, the J call TRBJ1-6; D may be TRBD1 (5 bases). With 6 bases removed from V and 7 bases from J, the gap between germline ends came to 13 bases. This CDR3 has 14 residues. Looked up from germline, CDR1 is MNHEY and CDR2 is SMNVEV (reference sequence).

As for this clone: One junction end disagrees with the germline gene, perhaps due to a read error. V is TRBV7-9 and J is TRBJ2-5; TRBD2 matches 10 bases. The CDR3 spans 14 residues. Germline V gene sequence: CDR1 SEHNR, CDR2 FQNEAQ (reference sequence). CDR3 DNA sequence: TGTGCCAGCAGCGTAGCGGGGGGACAAGAGACCCAGTACTTC. Protein: CASSVAGGQETQYF.

This clone was seen a single time. This chain joins TRBV6-6 and TRBJ1-2, with 8 bases fitting TRBD1. Trimming cost V 4 bases and J 4 bases; bases outside gene matches: 5. From germline, CDR1 is MNHNY and CDR2 SVGAGI (reference sequence). This CDR3 is built from 14 residues. CDR3 region: CASSSQGAGYGYTF. The CDR3 coding sequence is TGTGCCAGCAGTTCTCAGGGGGCGGGCTATGGCTACACCTTC.

The V call is TRBV6-6, the J call TRBJ2-7, with 7 bases fitting TRBD1. J was trimmed by 3 bases and V by 6 bases; bases with no gene match: 11. Germline V gene lookup returns CDR1 MNHNY and CDR2 SVGAGI (reference sequence). There are 15 residues in the CDR3. The CDR3 DNA sequence: TGTGCCAGCAGGCCTACAGGGGAAAGGAACTACGAGCAGTACTTC. This translates into CASRPTGERNYEQYF.

The rearrangement links TRBV23-1 to TRBJ1-2, with unresolved D. TRBV23-1 has ORF status, its function being uncertain. The CDR3 length is 13 residues. Between the trimmed V and J ends, which lost 4 bases and 3 bases, there was a span of 9 bases. As DNA, the CDR3 is TGCGCCAGCAGTCCCCCTCGGTACTATGGCTACACCTTC. It encodes CASSPPRYYGYTF.

The CDR3 sequence: CASSFERGGTYEQYF. The CDR3 coding sequence is TGTGCCAGCTCGTTCGAGCGGGGGGGAACCTACGAGCAGTACTTC. J is TRBJ2-7 and V is TRBV18; the match to TRBD2 covers 10 bases. The CDR3 is 15 amino acids. CDR1 KGHSH and CDR2 LQKENI come from the germline V gene. J was trimmed by 2 bases and V by 6 bases; bases with no gene match: 7.

The chain uses TRBV2 and TRBJ1-4, with 11 bases matching TRBD1. The germline gives CDR1 SNHLY, CDR2 FYNNEI. This CDR3 is 16 amino acids long. The junction had 12 bases not matched to a gene; V was cut back by 1 base and J by 14 bases. The CDR3 region has the DNA TGTGCCAGCAGTGAAGGCCCCCCCGGACAGGGGGCATGGCTGTTTTTT. Protein: CASSEGPPGQGAWLFF. Filled out from reference TRBV2 and TRBJ1-4, the complete variable domain reads EPEVTQTPSHQVTQMGQEVILRCVPISNHLYFYWYRQILGQKVEFLVSFYNNEISEKSEIFDDQFSVERPDGSNFTLKIRSTKLEDSAMYFCASSEGPPGQGAWLFFGSGTQLSVL.

This clone has a single count. The gene calls are TRBV30 and TRBJ1-3, with a weak D call TRBD1 (5 bases). This CDR3 is built from 15 residues. CDR1 and CDR2 from the germline V gene are GTSNPN and SVGIG (reference sequence). V was clipped by 2 bases and J by 2 bases, with 13 bases between them. Here the CDR3 reads CAWSRPSGTGNTIYF. The CDR3 region has the DNA TGTGCCTGGAGTCGACCCTCAGGGACTGGAAACACCATATATTTT.

The J gene is TRBJ2-1, the V gene TRBV7-2; 7 bases align to TRBD2. Germline V CDR1 and CDR2: SGHTA, FQGNSA. The CDR3 length is 15 residues. V trimming: 1 base; J trimming: 7 bases; junction bases outside the gene matches: 7. CDR3 coding DNA: TGTGCCAGCAGCTTAGAAAGCGGGGTTGGGAATGAGCAGTTCTTC. Its protein product is CASSLESGVGNEQFF.

The chain has TRBV7-9 and TRBJ2-2, with 11 bases aligning to TRBD2. CDR3 size: 17 residues. V shed 4 bases and J 4 bases; nucleotides not matched to a gene: 8. CDR1 is SEHNR, CDR2 FQNEAQ, per germline (reference sequence). The CDR3 is CASSSTLAGGTTGELFF. The DNA of the CDR3 is TGTGCCAGCAGCTCCACTCTAGCGGGGGGCACCACCGGGGAGCTGTTTTTT.

V is TRBV11-2 and J is TRBJ1-1, with unresolved D. The germline V and J ends were trimmed by 3 bases and 7 bases, with 6 bases remaining between them. This CDR3 contains 11 residues. The germline V gene has CDR1 SGHAT and CDR2 FQNNGV. CDR3: CASSFSREAFF. Written as DNA, the CDR3 is TGTGCCAGCAGCTTTTCCCGTGAAGCTTTCTTT.

The V gene is TRBV2, the J gene TRBJ1-2; D unclear. The germline V gene encodes CDR1 SNHLY and CDR2 FYNNEI. The CDR3 runs 13 residues. The V gene lost 5 bases and the J gene lost 3 bases, with 10 bases spanning the gap. The CDR3 reads CASSSDRDYGYTF. CDR3 nucleotide sequence: TGTGCCAGCAGTTCGGACCGAGACTATGGCTACACCTTC.

The chain carries TRBV2 and TRBJ2-7; the D gene is possibly TRBD2 (7 bases). This CDR3 is 14 amino acids long. The V gene lost 3 bases and the J gene lost 2 bases, with 11 bases spanning the gap. Looked up from germline, CDR1 is SNHLY and CDR2 is FYNNEI. The CDR3: CASSEQGTTYEQYF. The CDR3 nucleotides are TGTGCCAGCAGTGAGCAGGGGACTACCTACGAGCAGTACTTC.

The chain recombines TRBV19 with TRBJ1-6, with no clear D. CDR1 is LNHDA and CDR2 is SQIVND in the germline V gene (reference sequence). The length of the CDR3 is 12 residues. Trimming took 3 bases from V and 9 from J, leaving 6 bases between them. CDR3 coding DNA: TGTGCCAGTAGTATCTGGGGTTCACCCCTCCACTTT. Its translation is CASSIWGSPLHF.